Listed here are 19 T cell receptor beta chains from one sample, sequenced in a study of early stage breast cancer tumors. The protocol was immunoSEQ multiplex PCR, while the TCRdb copy is restricted to in-frame clones and leaves out a portion. The sample lists some 41,000 clones, around 73% occurring once. Material: blood. The receptors were gathered from a person aged 50-59 years with breast cancer.

In its sample, this clone was seen a few times. The chain is built from TRBV6-1 and TRBJ1-5; D ambiguous. Between the trimmed V and J ends, which lost 3 bases and 5 bases, there was a span of 20 bases. Germline V lookup: CDR1 MNHNS, CDR2 SASEGT. The CDR3 is 17 amino acids. CDR3 residues: CASSDFSGVWSDQPQHF. The CDR3 nucleotides read TGTGCCAGCAGTGATTTCTCGGGAGTGTGGTCGGATCAGCCCCAGCATTTT.

This chain uses TRBV6-5 with TRBJ2-2; D gene ambiguous. This CDR3 is built from 13 residues. Trimming took 0 bases from V and 7 from J, leaving 6 bases between them. Germline V gives CDR1 MNHEY, CDR2 SVGAGI. CDR3 nucleotides: TGTGCCAGCAGTTACTCGTTCGGCGGGGAGCTGTTTTTT. The encoded protein is CASSYSFGGELFF.

This sequence joins TRBV19 and TRBJ2-7, with 12 bases lining up with TRBD1. The junction had 6 bases not matched to a gene; V was cut back by 6 bases and J by 6 bases. The CDR3 has 14 residues. Germline CDR1 reads LNHDA; CDR2 reads SQIVND (reference sequence). The CDR3 DNA follows: TGTGCCAGTAGACCGGGACAGGGGGCGCGCGAGCAGTACTTC. Amino acids: CASRPGQGAREQYF.

This clone showed up just a few times. The gene calls are TRBV30 and TRBJ2-5; D is possibly TRBD2 (6 bases). Trimming took 3 bases from V and 7 from J, leaving 12 bases between them. From germline, CDR1 is GTSNPN and CDR2 SVGIG (reference sequence). The CDR3 covers 12 residues. The CDR3 nucleotides are TGTGCCTGGAGCCCCGGAGGGCGGACCCAGTACTTC. It codes for CAWSPGGRTQYF.

The chain couples TRBV7-9 to TRBJ2-5, with D possibly TRBD2 on 6 matching bases. The CDR3 is 12 residues long. Germline CDR1 and CDR2: SEHNR and FQNEAQ (reference sequence). Between the trimmed V and J ends, which lost 5 bases and 5 bases, there was a span of 9 bases. CDR3 DNA: TGTGCCAGCAGCGGGGACTCGGAGACCCAGTACTTC. Amino acids: CASSGDSETQYF.

This clone was recorded many times. The V and J genes are TRBV2 and TRBJ2-2; D is perhaps TRBD2 (6 bases). Trimming pared 7 bases from V and 2 bases from J, leaving 11 bases between. This CDR3 is 14 amino acids long. CDR1 is SNHLY and CDR2 is FYNNEI in the germline V gene. The CDR3 region is CASKTGANTGELFF. The CDR3 coding sequence is TGTGCCAGCAAGACGGGAGCAAACACCGGGGAGCTGTTTTTT.

This clone was recorded a few times. The rearrangement uses TRBV6-6 and TRBJ2-6, with a tentative D call TRBD1 (6 bases). In germline, CDR1 is MNHNY, CDR2 SVGAGI (reference sequence). CDR3 size: 14 residues. The germline V and J ends were trimmed by 5 bases and 4 bases, with 9 bases remaining between them. The CDR3 loop reads CASSQGWGANVLTF. The CDR3 DNA reads TGTGCCAGCAGTCAGGGGTGGGGGGCCAACGTCCTGACTTTC.

The CDR3: CASSSGLAGKYTDTQYF. The CDR3 DNA reads as TGTGCCAGCAGCTCCGGACTAGCGGGGAAATACACAGATACGCAGTATTTT. This chain uses TRBV7-8 with TRBJ2-3; TRBD2 matches 12 bases. With V trimmed by 4 bases and J by 2 bases, 7 bases remained unmatched. Germline values: CDR1 SGHVS, CDR2 FQNEAQ. The CDR3 consists of 17 residues.

This clone was seen a single time. The J gene is TRBJ1-1, the V gene TRBV2; D may be TRBD1 (6 bases). V shed 6 bases and J shed 4 bases, with 18 bases lying between them. The germline gives CDR1 SNHLY, CDR2 FYNNEI. This CDR3 contains 15 residues. The CDR3 spells CASRPAGGATTEAFF. CDR3 DNA sequence: TGTGCCAGCAGGCCGGCGGGGGGCGCGACCACTGAAGCTTTCTTT.

The chain links TRBV9 to TRBJ2-3, with D perhaps TRBD2 (6 bases). This CDR3 has 16 amino acids. Germline V lookup: CDR1 SGDLS, CDR2 YYNGEE. The V gene lost 0 bases and the J gene lost 0 bases, with 11 bases spanning the gap. Written as DNA, the CDR3 is TGTGCCAGCAGCGTAGGGAACGGGGGAAGCACAGATACGCAGTATTTT. It translates to CASSVGNGGSTDTQYF.

This chain uses TRBV11-2 with TRBJ1-1, with TRBD1 matching 8 bases. Germline trimming cut 5 bases from V and 5 bases from J; bases unmatched to any gene: 7. The germline V gene encodes CDR1 SGHAT and CDR2 FQNNGV. This CDR3 is built from 14 residues. The CDR3 DNA reads as TGTGCCAGCAGCCTGACAGGGGCTGGGACTGAAGCTTTCTTT. Residues: CASSLTGAGTEAFF.

V usage is TRBV30 and J usage is TRBJ2-2, with TRBD1 identical over 7 bases. Trimming cost V 3 bases and J 3 bases; bases outside gene matches: 7. This CDR3 is built from 15 residues. Germline CDR1 is GTSNPN and CDR2 is SVGIG (reference sequence). This CDR3 is CAWRRQGLYTGELFF. CDR3 DNA: TGTGCCTGGAGGCGACAGGGTTTGTACACCGGGGAGCTGTTTTTT.

The CDR3 is CASSQDYRGRNTIYF. CDR3 coding DNA: TGCGCCAGCAGCCAAGATTACAGGGGAAGAAACACCATATATTTT. J is TRBJ1-3 and V is TRBV4-3, with 7 nucleotides matching TRBD1. Looked up from germline, CDR1 is LGHNA and CDR2 is YSLEER. The V and J ends lost 0 bases and 5 bases, in that order; junction bases with no gene match: 4. The CDR3 is made up of 15 amino acids.

The chain has TRBV19 and TRBJ1-2, with D maybe TRBD1 (5 bases). Germline V gives CDR1 LNHDA, CDR2 SQIVND (reference sequence). The V end was cut by 8 bases, the J end by 8 bases, with 21 bases between. The CDR3 length is 14 residues. Here the CDR3 reads CASRVGTDNGGYTF. The CDR3 DNA sequence: TGTGCCAGTCGGGTGGGGACTGACAATGGGGGCTACACCTTC.

In this sample, this clone turned up once. This chain joins TRBV5-1 and TRBJ2-7; D may be TRBD2 (5 bases). Germline CDR1 is SGHRS and CDR2 is YFSETQ. This CDR3 is 14 amino acids long. Deletions cut 0 bases from V and 3 bases from J, with 10 bases between. Written as DNA, the CDR3 is TGCGCCAGCAGCTTGGCTAGCATGGGCTACGAGCAGTACTTC. Protein product: CASSLASMGYEQYF.

In its sample, this clone was seen once. The V gene is TRBV9, the J gene TRBJ2-5, with a possible D match to TRBD2 (6 bases). The CDR3 runs 13 residues. V was trimmed by 0 bases and J by 3 bases, leaving 6 bases between them. Looked up from germline, CDR1 is SGDLS and CDR2 is YYNGEE. DNA of the CDR3: TGTGCCAGCAGCGTAGTAGCGGAAGAGACCCAGTACTTC. Amino acid sequence: CASSVVAEETQYF.

The chain is built from TRBV27 and TRBJ1-1; 11 bases fit TRBD1. From germline, CDR1 is MNHEY and CDR2 SMNVEV (reference sequence). Trimming took 8 bases from V and 7 from J; bases not matched to a gene: 12. CDR3 length equals 15 residues. CDR3 in DNA: TGTGCCAGCCGTCCCCAGGGACAGGGGGGGGGTGAAGCTTTCTTT. Protein sequence: CASRPQGQGGGEAFF.

J is TRBJ2-7 and V is TRBV7-9; maybe TRBD1 (5 bases). The CDR3 totals 15 residues. CDR1 and CDR2 (germline): SEHNR, FQNEAQ (reference sequence). Trimming removed 4 bases at V and 6 bases at J, with 19 bases between. The CDR3, as DNA: TGTGCCAGCAGCTCCCGACCGGCAGGGTCGGGCGAGCAGTACTTC. It yields the protein CASSSRPAGSGEQYF.

V gene TRBV18 combines with J gene TRBJ2-3; TRBD2 might be the D (6 bases). CDR3 size: 16 residues. V was pared by 2 bases and J by 4 bases, with 16 bases between. Germline CDR1 is KGHSH and CDR2 is LQKENI. The CDR3 loop is CASSPGLAGRSDTQYF. Here the CDR3 DNA reads TGTGCCAGCTCACCAGGTTTGGCAGGGAGGTCAGATACGCAGTATTTT.